The 13 T cell receptor beta chains below come from one sample, sequenced in a study of T cell repertoires in aging, cancer and after chemotherapy. A mixed TRB-A/B primer pool amplified rearranged TRB by multiplex touch-down PCR. TCRdb fed the multiplex PCR reads into MiXCR, producing one record per CDR3 protein. This sample has over 1,500 distinct CDR3 sequences, with around 29% found just once. Peripheral blood genomic DNA, not sorted cells or RNA, was the template. The specimen sequenced was blood. The receptors originated from a human donor with a blood cancer. The donor label of this sample is uncertain.

The chain has TRBV27 and TRBJ1-6, with a weak D call TRBD1 (5 bases). The germline CDR1 and CDR2 sequences are MNHEY and SMNVEV (reference sequence). The CDR3 sequence is 16 residues long. V dropped 6 bases and J dropped 7 bases, with 19 bases sitting between them. This chain's CDR3 is CASRPRGLLANSPLHF. The DNA for the CDR3 is TGTGCCAGCAGACCACGGGGCCTACTAGCCAATTCACCCCTCCACTTT.

The CDR3 sequence is CASSESSGSYEQYF. CDR3 nucleotide sequence: TGTGCCAGCAGTGAGTCTAGCGGTTCCTACGAGCAGTACTTC. The V gene is TRBV6-4, the J gene TRBJ2-7; 7 nucleotides agree with TRBD2. The CDR3 is 14 residues long. Germline CDR1 reads MRHNA; CDR2 reads SNTAGT. Trimming removed 3 bases from V and 1 base from J; junction bases left unmatched: 3.

This clonotype is termed medium-sized. V and J are TRBV11-3 and TRBJ2-5; a possible D gene is TRBD1 (5 bases). V lost 6 bases to trimming and J lost 0 bases, with 11 bases between them. The length of the CDR3 is 14 residues. CDR1 and CDR2 (germline): SGHNT, YENEEA. CDR3 in amino acids: CASRQSRDQETQYF. CDR3 nucleotides: TGTGCCAGCAGGCAAAGCAGGGACCAAGAGACCCAGTACTTC.

The chain combines TRBV7-2 with TRBJ2-7; 8 nucleotides align to TRBD2. V dropped 5 bases and J dropped 3; count of bases not matched to a gene: 9. The V gene's germline CDR1 is SGHTA and CDR2 FQGNSA. The CDR3 is 15 residues long. CDR3 in amino acids: CASSLDLAGFYEQYF. Here the CDR3 DNA reads TGTGCCAGCAGCCTCGACTTAGCGGGGTTCTACGAGCAGTACTTC.

This clonotype was detected a few times. The J gene is TRBJ1-2, the V gene TRBV10-3; TRBD1 might be the D (6 bases). V dropped 7 bases and J dropped 2 bases, with 11 bases sitting between them. Germline lookup yields CDR1 ENHRY and CDR2 SYGVKD. The CDR3 is 13 amino acids. The CDR3 sequence is CAINAGENYGYTF. The CDR3 nucleotides read TGTGCCATCAACGCAGGGGAGAACTATGGCTACACCTTC.

The chain uses TRBV19 and TRBJ1-4, with a weak D call TRBD1 (5 bases). Trimming removed 4 bases at V and 3 bases at J, with 15 bases between. There are 16 residues in the CDR3. From germline, CDR1 is LNHDA and CDR2 SQIVND (reference sequence). In nucleotides, the CDR3 is TGTGCCAGTAGTACGAACGCAGGGAGGGCTAATGAAAAACTGTTTTTT. This sequence encodes CASSTNAGRANEKLFF.

This rearrangement joins TRBV27 to TRBJ1-1; 9 positions match TRBD1. Losses at the gene ends were 7 bases for V and 6 bases for J; bases not matched to a gene: 9. The CDR3 runs to 14 residues. The germline V gene encodes CDR1 MNHEY and CDR2 SMNVEV (reference sequence). The CDR3 loop is CASTGQGKTSEAFF. CDR3 DNA: TGTGCCAGCACCGGACAGGGGAAGACCTCTGAAGCTTTCTTT.

This clonotype was counted only a few times. The chain is built from TRBV15 and TRBJ1-2, with D possibly being TRBD1 (6 bases). V lost 4 bases to trimming and J lost 4 bases, with 13 bases between them. The germline gives CDR1 LNHNV, CDR2 YYDKDF (reference sequence). The CDR3 consists of 14 residues. In DNA form, the CDR3 reads TGTGCCACCAGCACCTCAACAGGGTTCTATGGCTACACCTTC. It translates to CATSTSTGFYGYTF.

There are a few counts of this clonotype. The chain has TRBV5-4 and TRBJ2-7; possibly TRBD1 for D (6 bases). Germline CDR1 and CDR2: SGHNT and YYREEE (reference sequence). The CDR3 covers 12 residues. V was trimmed by 3 bases and J by 3 bases, leaving 7 bases between them. CDR3 region: CASSSGHYEQYF. The CDR3 DNA reads as TGTGCCAGCAGCTCGGGACACTACGAGCAGTACTTC.

This chain links TRBV7-7 with TRBJ2-2; 10 bases are shared with TRBD1. The CDR3 length is 14 residues. The germline V gene has CDR1 SSHAT and CDR2 FNYEAQ (reference sequence). Written as DNA, the CDR3 is TGTGCTAGCGGACAGGGGGTCGGCACCGGGGAGCTGTTTTTT. Protein: CASGQGVGTGELFF.

This clonotype was counted a few times. V usage is TRBV20-1 and J usage is TRBJ1-1, with D maybe TRBD1 (5 bases). This CDR3 contains 14 residues. V lost 0 bases and J lost 3, with 11 bases in between. CDR1 and CDR2 (germline): DFQATT, SNEGSKA (reference sequence). CDR3 DNA sequence: TGCAGTGCTAGAGATCCTACAGGTGACACTGAAGCTTTCTTT. Its translation is CSARDPTGDTEAFF.

The chain couples TRBV5-4 to TRBJ1-1, with TRBD1 matching over 8 bases. The CDR3 totals 15 residues. Trimming at V came to 4 bases and at J to 1 base, leaving 6 bases not matched to a gene. From germline, CDR1 is SGHNT and CDR2 YYREEE (reference sequence). The CDR3 bases are TGTGCCAGCAGCCAATCGGGACAGGCGAACACTGAAGCTTTCTTT. Encoded protein: CASSQSGQANTEAFF.

By share of the sample, this clonotype is medium-sized (0.01 to 0.1%). V gene TRBV29-1 combines with J gene TRBJ2-1, with unresolved D. With 8 bases removed from V and 4 bases from J, the gap between germline ends came to 15 bases. The CDR3 runs to 13 residues. Germline CDR1 reads SQVTM; CDR2 reads ANQGSEA. DNA for the CDR3: TGCAGCCTTGTGGGGTCTGGGTACAATGAGCAGTTCTTC. Protein sequence: CSLVGSGYNEQFF.